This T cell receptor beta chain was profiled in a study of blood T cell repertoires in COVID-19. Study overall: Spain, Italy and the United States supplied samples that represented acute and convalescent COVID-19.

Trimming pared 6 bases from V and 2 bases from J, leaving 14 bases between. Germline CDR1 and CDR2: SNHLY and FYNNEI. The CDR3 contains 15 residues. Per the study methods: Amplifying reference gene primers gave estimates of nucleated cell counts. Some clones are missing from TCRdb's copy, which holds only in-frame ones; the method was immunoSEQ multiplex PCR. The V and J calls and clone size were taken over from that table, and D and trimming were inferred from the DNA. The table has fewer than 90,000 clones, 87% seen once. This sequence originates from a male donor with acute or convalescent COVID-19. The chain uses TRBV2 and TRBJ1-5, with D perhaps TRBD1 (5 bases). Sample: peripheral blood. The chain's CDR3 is CASRATVWGNQPQHF. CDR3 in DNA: TGTGCCAGCAGAGCGACAGTTTGGGGCAATCAGCCCCAGCATTTT. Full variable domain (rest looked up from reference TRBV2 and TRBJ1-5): EPEVTQTPSHQVTQMGQEVILRCVPISNHLYFYWYRQILGQKVEFLVSFYNNEISEKSEIFDDQFSVERPDGSNFTLKIRSTKLEDSAMYFCASRATVWGNQPQHFGDGTRLSIL.